A single sample is the source of the 7 T cell receptor beta chains below, sequenced in a study. Assay: immunoSEQ multiplex PCR; the TCRdb copy retains only in-frame clones and omits some. Among 40,000 to 55,000 clones, roughly 93% were seen once, and the ten largest hold about 11%. Sequencing was performed on PBMCs. All receptors derive from a man aged 40-49 years with rheumatoid arthritis.

This chain connects TRBV11-2 to TRBJ1-2; 7 nucleotides match TRBD1. The trim removed 5 bases at V and 3 bases at J, leaving 12 bases unmatched. The CDR3 contains 16 residues. CDR1 and CDR2 (germline): SGHAT, FQNNGV. CDR3 sequence: CASSRGETGLDYGYTF. The CDR3, as DNA: TGTGCCAGCAGCCGGGGCGAGACAGGGTTGGACTATGGCTACACCTTC.

The genes are TRBV9 and TRBJ2-3; no reliable D call. Germline V gives CDR1 SGDLS, CDR2 YYNGEE. Trimming removed 0 bases from V and 0 bases from J, with 5 bases in between. The CDR3 is made up of 14 amino acids. CDR3 sequence reads: CASSVVRSTDTQYF. The CDR3 DNA is TGTGCCAGCAGCGTAGTCCGGAGCACAGATACGCAGTATTTT.

The chain couples TRBV30 to TRBJ2-6; D possibly corresponds to TRBD1 (6 bases). The CDR3 loop spans 14 amino acids. V was cut by 7 bases and J by 2 bases, with 12 bases left in between. In germline, CDR1 is GTSNPN, CDR2 SVGIG (reference sequence). CDR3 DNA sequence: TGTGCCTTCTCCAGGGGTACTGGGGCCAACGTCCTGACTTTC. This codes for CAFSRGTGANVLTF.

The V and J genes are TRBV6-5 and TRBJ2-4; a weak D match, TRBD2 (5 bases). Germline V gives CDR1 MNHEY, CDR2 SVGAGI. Trimming stripped 6 bases from V and 0 bases from J, with 12 bases between. The CDR3 is 15 amino acids. The CDR3 loop is CASSQSGIAKNIQYF. Written as DNA, the CDR3 is TGTGCCAGCAGCCAATCGGGGATAGCCAAAAACATTCAGTACTTC.

V gene TRBV7-3 combines with J gene TRBJ2-7, with 11 bases aligning to TRBD2. Germline CDR1 and CDR2: SGHTA and FQGTGA. The CDR3 has 15 residues. J was trimmed by 2 bases and V by 3 bases; bases with no gene match: 3. The CDR3 nucleotides read TGTGCCAGCAGCTTCACTAGCGGGAGCGCCTACGAGCAGTACTTC. Encoded protein: CASSFTSGSAYEQYF.

The chain recombines TRBV18 with TRBJ2-7; possibly TRBD2 for D (5 bases). Germline-derived CDR1 and CDR2 are KGHSH and LQKENI. The CDR3 extends over 14 amino acids. V was trimmed by 3 bases and J by 1 base, leaving 10 bases between them. CDR3 region: CASSPLERSYEQYF. As DNA, the CDR3 is TGTGCCAGCTCACCTCTGGAGCGGTCCTACGAGCAGTACTTC.

The V and J genes are TRBV7-8 and TRBJ2-1, with TRBD1 matching over 9 bases. The CDR3 contains 15 residues. V shed 5 bases, J shed 8 bases, and the junction held 10 bases outside the gene matches. From germline, CDR1 is SGHVS and CDR2 FQNEAQ. The CDR3 reads CASSLGQGRIDEQFF. In DNA, the CDR3 is TGTGCCAGCAGCCTAGGACAGGGGAGGATCGATGAGCAGTTCTTC.